A selection of T cell receptor beta chains follows, all from one sample in a study of cytomegalovirus exposure and HLA in healthy donors. Sequenced by immunoSEQ multiplex PCR; TCRdb stores in-frame clones only, minus some. The table records over 120,000 clones, more than 7.5% of them present only once. The sample consisted of PBMCs. The receptors here all came from a man between 50 and 59 years old in good health and CMV-seronegative. Each CDR3 is given with its conserved first and last residue. D genes are given only for firm matches. Clone size is not always given. Where it is, it says once, few, many or a class for expanded clones.

v_gene	j_gene	d_gene	abundance	CDR3aa	CDR3nt
TRBV5-6	TRBJ2-7	TRBD1	few	CASSPGTGSYEQYF	TGTGCCAGCAGCCCTGGGACAGGTTCCTACGAGCAGTACTTC
TRBV11-2	TRBJ1-4	TRBD1	few	CASRRDRTEEKLFF	TGTGCCAGCAGGCGGGACAGGACGGAGGAAAAACTGTTTTTT
TRBV19	TRBJ2-7	TRBD1	NA	CASSTTGITYEQYF	TGTGCCAGTAGTACGACAGGGATTACCTACGAGCAGTACTTC
TRBV10-1	TRBJ2-7	TRBD1	NA	CASSDYGQGSGYEQYF	TGCGCCAGCAGTGACTACGGACAGGGCTCAGGCTACGAGCAGTACTTC
TRBV7-6	TRBJ1-5	TRBD1	many	CASSTGQGADQPQHF	TGTGCCAGCAGCACTGGACAGGGAGCAGATCAGCCCCAGCATTTT
TRBV2	TRBJ1-1	NA	few	CASSNMVKDTEAFF	TGTGCCAGCAGTAACATGGTTAAAGACACTGAAGCTTTCTTT
TRBV28	TRBJ1-4	TRBD1	few	CASSLRDRAGKLFF	TGTGCCAGCAGTTTACGGGACAGGGCTGGAAAACTGTTTTTT
TRBV7-9	TRBJ2-2	TRBD1	few	CASSQTGPGELFF	TGTGCCAGCAGTCAGACAGGGCCCGGGGAGCTGTTTTTT
TRBV10-2	TRBJ2-7	NA	NA	CASSGSSYEQYF	TGCGCCAGCAGTGGCAGCTCCTACGAGCAGTACTTC
TRBV9	TRBJ2-2	NA	few	CASSPQTTNTGELFF	TGTGCCAGCAGCCCCCAGACTACGAACACCGGGGAGCTGTTTTTT
TRBV2	TRBJ2-7	NA	NA	CASSEFRTSYF	TGTGCCAGCAGTGAATTTCGAACTAGTTATTTT
TRBV9	TRBJ2-3	TRBD2	few	CASSFSGSFADTQYF	TGTGCCAGCAGCTTCAGCGGGAGTTTCGCAGATACGCAGTATTTT
TRBV28	TRBJ2-7	NA	NA	CASSATVSYEQYF	TGTGCCAGCAGTGCTACAGTCTCCTACGAGCAGTACTTC
TRBV6-4	TRBJ2-3	NA	few	CASSDSHRGGRTDTQYF	TGTGCCAGCAGTGACTCCCACAGGGGGGGGCGTACAGATACGCAGTATTTT
TRBV5-1	TRBJ1-1	TRBD1	NA	CASSPTGWAVEAFF	TGCGCCAGCAGCCCGACAGGGTGGGCTGTTGAAGCTTTCTTT
TRBV19	TRBJ1-2	NA	few	CASSISLSERNGYTF	TGTGCCAGTAGTATTTCGCTATCTGAACGAAATGGCTACACCTTC
TRBV29-1	TRBJ2-7	NA	NA	CSVNGHSSYEQYF	TGCAGCGTGAACGGACATTCTTCATACGAGCAGTACTTC
TRBV7-8	TRBJ1-2	TRBD1	NA	CASSLVMAGQTNYGYTF	TGTGCCAGCAGCTTAGTAATGGCGGGACAGACTAACTATGGCTACACCTTC
TRBV4-1	TRBJ2-3	NA	few	CASSDWDFTNTDTQYF	TGCGCCAGCAGCGACTGGGACTTTACCAACACAGATACGCAGTATTTT
TRBV6-5	TRBJ1-1	NA	NA	CASSYSTGINTEAFF	TGTGCCAGCAGTTACTCGACGGGGATCAACACTGAAGCTTTCTTT
TRBV10-2	TRBJ1-5	NA	few	CASMEGPGNQPQHF	TGCGCCAGCATGGAGGGGCCCGGAAATCAGCCCCAGCATTTT
TRBV6-1	TRBJ1-6	TRBD1	NA	CASSANRGPSPLHF	TGTGCCAGCAGTGCCAACAGGGGGCCATCACCCCTCCACTTT
TRBV27	TRBJ2-5	TRBD2	NA	CASSLRSGGVLQETQYF	TGTGCCAGCAGTTTACGTAGCGGGGGCGTTCTACAAGAGACCCAGTACTTC
TRBV19	TRBJ1-1	NA	NA	CASSMWRDVDTEAFF	TGTGCCAGTAGTATGTGGAGGGACGTGGACACTGAAGCTTTCTTT
TRBV19	TRBJ1-5	TRBD1	few	CASSGTGDIRNQPQHF	TGTGCCAGTAGTGGAACAGGGGATATCCGCAATCAGCCCCAGCATTTT
TRBV4-1	TRBJ2-7	TRBD2	NA	CASSWAGGPYEQYF	TGCGCCAGCAGCTGGGCGGGAGGGCCTTACGAGCAGTACTTC
TRBV28	TRBJ2-7	TRBD2	NA	CASSGTSVTYEQYF	TGTGCCAGCAGCGGGACTAGCGTTACCTACGAGCAGTACTTC
TRBV4-1	TRBJ1-4	NA	few	CASSQLPAINEKLFF	TGCGCCAGCAGCCAACTTCCCGCGATTAATGAAAAACTGTTTTTT
TRBV11-2	TRBJ2-2	TRBD2	many	CASSLTPQRESGLFF	TGTGCCAGCAGCTTAACCCCCCAGCGGGAGTCGGGTCTGTTTTTT
TRBV11-2	TRBJ1-1	NA	NA	CASSVGETEAFF	TGTGCCAGCAGCGTAGGGGAGACTGAAGCTTTCTTT
TRBV18	TRBJ1-1	NA	NA	CASSYERYTEAFF	TGTGCCAGCTCGTACGAGAGGTACACTGAAGCTTTCTTT
TRBV4-2	TRBJ1-6	TRBD1	NA	CASSQDVGGGSYNSPLHF	TGTGCCAGCAGCCAAGATGTAGGGGGCGGCTCCTATAATTCACCCCTCCACTTT
TRBV29-1	TRBJ1-2	NA	few	CSVEDLSGIYGYTF	TGCAGCGTTGAAGATCTTTCGGGTATCTATGGCTACACCTTC
TRBV6-1	TRBJ2-1	TRBD2	NA	CASSKGLAGDREQFF	TGTGCCAGCAGTAAGGGACTAGCGGGAGATCGTGAGCAGTTCTTC
TRBV6-6	TRBJ1-5	NA	NA	CASSLGGGEDNQPQHF	TGTGCCAGCAGTCTTGGGGGGGGAGAGGACAATCAGCCCCAGCATTTT
TRBV2	TRBJ2-7	NA	few	CASSDYGSEQYF	TGTGCCAGCAGTGATTATGGTAGCGAGCAGTACTTC
TRBV15	TRBJ2-7	NA	NA	CATSRVSPPGYEQYF	TGTGCCACCAGCAGAGTTAGCCCCCCGGGCTACGAGCAGTACTTC
TRBV7-9	TRBJ1-1	NA	NA	CASTGGRSTEAFF	TGTGCCAGCACCGGGGGGCGATCCACTGAAGCTTTCTTT
TRBV7-2	TRBJ2-7	NA	NA	CASSLGGARGNEQYF	TGTGCCAGCAGCTTAGGGGGGGCGCGGGGGAACGAGCAGTACTTC
TRBV19	TRBJ1-1	NA	NA	CASRFGPNTEAFF	TGTGCCAGTAGGTTTGGGCCCAACACTGAAGCTTTCTTT
TRBV6-5	TRBJ1-1	NA	NA	CASSPGDPEAFF	TGTGCCAGCTCCCCAGGTGATCCTGAAGCTTTCTTT
TRBV5-8	TRBJ2-1	TRBD2	few	CASSSGTSGMEQFF	TGTGCCAGCAGCTCCGGGACTAGCGGGATGGAGCAGTTCTTC
TRBV2	TRBJ1-5	NA	NA	CASSLSGVNSNQPQHF	TGTGCCAGCAGTCTATCAGGGGTTAACAGCAATCAGCCCCAGCATTTT
TRBV4-1	TRBJ2-2	TRBD2	few	CASSPGLAGGNTGELFF	TGCGCCAGCAGCCCCGGACTAGCGGGGGGGAACACCGGGGAGCTGTTTTTT
TRBV30	TRBJ2-1	TRBD2	NA	CAWSRYGGGALRDTEQFF	TGTGCCTGGAGTAGGTACGGCGGGGGGGCCTTGAGGGATACTGAGCAGTTCTTC
TRBV5-1	TRBJ1-3	NA	once	CASSLDSSGGNTVYF	TGCGCCAGCAGCTTGGACAGCTCGGGAGGAAACACCGTATATTTT
TRBV2	TRBJ1-1	NA	NA	CADRGDLMNTEAFF	TGTGCCGACCGGGGGGACCTCATGAACACTGAAGCTTTCTTT
TRBV2	TRBJ1-4	NA	few	CASSEIGETNEKLFF	TGTGCCAGCAGTGAAATAGGGGAAACTAATGAAAAACTGTTTTTT
TRBV18	TRBJ2-7	NA	few	CASSPNRASYEQYF	TGTGCCAGCTCACCCAACAGGGCATCCTACGAGCAGTACTTC
TRBV6-1	TRBJ2-7	NA	NA	CASSEAIPGLAYEQYF	TGTGCCAGCAGTGAAGCAATTCCGGGTTTAGCCTACGAGCAGTACTTC
TRBV28	TRBJ1-4	NA	few	CASSLPQGATNEKLFF	TGTGCCAGCAGTTTACCACAGGGCGCAACTAATGAAAAACTGTTTTTT
TRBV2	TRBJ2-5	NA	NA	CASRTDQGGQETQYF	TGTGCCAGCAGGACGGATCAGGGGGGACAAGAGACCCAGTACTTC
TRBV28	TRBJ1-3	TRBD1	few	CASSWIRQGSGNTIYF	TGTGCCAGCAGTTGGATAAGACAGGGCTCTGGAAACACCATATATTTT
TRBV6-6	TRBJ1-1	NA	NA	CASSFSGLTEEAFF	TGTGCCAGCAGCTTTTCGGGACTCACAGAGGAAGCTTTCTTT
TRBV20-1	TRBJ2-7	NA	few	CSALDSYEQYF	TGCAGTGCTCTGGACAGCTACGAGCAGTACTTC